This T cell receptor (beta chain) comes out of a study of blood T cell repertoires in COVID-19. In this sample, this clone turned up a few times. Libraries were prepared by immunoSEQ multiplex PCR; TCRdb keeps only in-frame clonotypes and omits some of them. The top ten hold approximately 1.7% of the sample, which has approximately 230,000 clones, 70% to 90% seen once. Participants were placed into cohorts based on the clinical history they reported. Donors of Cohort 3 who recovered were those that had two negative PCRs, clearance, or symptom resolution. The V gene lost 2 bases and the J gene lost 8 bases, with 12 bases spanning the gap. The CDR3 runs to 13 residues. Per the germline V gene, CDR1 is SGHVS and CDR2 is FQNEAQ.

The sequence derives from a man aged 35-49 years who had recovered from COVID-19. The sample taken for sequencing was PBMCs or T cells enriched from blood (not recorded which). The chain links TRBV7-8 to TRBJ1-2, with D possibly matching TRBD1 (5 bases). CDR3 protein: CASSLQGIEGYTF. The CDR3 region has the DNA TGTGCCAGCAGCTTACAGGGAATAGAGGGCTACACCTTC.